These 15 T cell receptor beta chains came from one sample sequenced in a study of regulatory T cells in long-lasting Graves disease (dated by TCRdb to the early 2020s). In light of the paper, this sample's time point label describes: persistent/refractory GD, antithyroid drugs over 5 years with positive TRAb. For both TCR sequencing and RNA sequencing, RNA was extracted from PBMCs in TRIzol. The method behind the library was multiplex PCR. Instrument on record: Illumina HiSeq 4000. TCR beta libraries were built with iRepertoire HTBI primers and Arm-PCR amplification of CDR3 regions. The public reads were reprocessed in TCRdb via fastp at Q25 and MiXCR, keeping in-frame beta chains. Entries that share a CDR3 protein sequence are merged under the most common genes and DNA. The sample data list some 450,000 distinct CDR3 sequences, and 23% of these were observed just once. The ten largest clones add up to about a quarter of the sample.

Here the sequenced sample was peripheral blood mononuclear cells (PBMCs), taken when the disease was refractory, from a patient treated with antithyroid drugs. All receptors derive from a female donor with Graves disease.

This clonotype was seen ten or more times. V gene TRBV12-3 or TRBV12-4 combines with J gene TRBJ2-7; D is unresolved. The CDR3 spans 13 residues. V was cut by 5 bases and J by 1 base, with 9 bases left in between. The CDR3 bases are TGTGCCAGCAGTAACTCCCCTTCCTACGAGCAGTACTTC. Translated: CASSNSPSYEQYF.

The chain has TRBV10-3 and TRBJ1-1; TRBD1 aligns across 7 bases. J lost 0 bases, V lost 6 bases, and 13 bases had no gene match. There are 17 residues in the CDR3. Germline CDR1 and CDR2: ENHRY and SYGVKD. The CDR3 DNA follows: TGTGCCATCAGGCAGAATGCTAGACAGGGCATGAACACTGAAGCTTTCTTT. Protein sequence: CAIRQNARQGMNTEAFF.

At least ten counts were recorded for this clonotype. The chain couples TRBV19 to TRBJ1-1; 7 bases are shared with TRBD1. The germline gives CDR1 LNHDA, CDR2 SQIVND (reference sequence). The CDR3 is made up of 15 amino acids. The J segment lost 4 bases and the V segment lost 6 bases, leaving 11 bases of the junction unmatched. CDR3 residues: CASSPRGIFGTEAFF. The CDR3 nucleotides are TGTGCCAGTAGCCCCAGGGGGATATTCGGCACTGAAGCTTTCTTT. Using reference TRBV19 and TRBJ1-1 for the parts outside the CDR3, the full variable domain is DGGITQSPKYLFRKEGQNVTLSCEQNLNHDAMYWYRQDPGQGLRLIYYSQIVNDFQKGDIAEGYSVSREKKESFPLTVTSAQKNPTAFYLCASSPRGIFGTEAFFGQGTRLTVV.

A single count supports this clonotype. A read error may produce the germline difference seen at one junction end. The chain carries TRBV19 and TRBJ2-7, with D hard to call. The CDR3 is made up of 15 amino acids. Germline CDR1 LNHDA, CDR2 SQIVND (reference sequence). The CDR3 DNA sequence: TGTGCCAGCAGTATGGGCCCTCCTGTTTCCTACGAGCAGTACTTC. Protein product: CASSMGPPVSYEQYF.

The rearrangement links TRBV6-2 or TRBV6-3 to TRBJ2-5; 8 bases map to TRBD1. V lost 6 bases, J lost 5 bases, and 5 bases stayed unmatched. The germline CDR1 and CDR2 sequences are MNHEY and SVGEGT. This CDR3 is 13 amino acids long. CDR3 protein: CASSPQGAETQYF. The CDR3 DNA sequence: TGTGCCAGCAGCCCCCAGGGGGCGGAGACCCAGTACTTC.

This clonotype was observed many times. The chain links TRBV10-3 to TRBJ2-7, with D uncertain. CDR1 ENHRY and CDR2 SYGVKD come from the germline V gene. Trimming left V 6 bases short and J 6 bases short, with 18 bases between. This CDR3 region has 14 residues. The CDR3 bases are TGTGCCATCAGGGCGAATCCCAACATAGGCGAGCAGTACTTC. This sequence encodes CAIRANPNIGEQYF.

This clonotype has at least ten counts. The chain has TRBV7-2 and TRBJ2-7; the match to TRBD1 covers 12 bases. The germline V gene encodes CDR1 SGHTA and CDR2 FQGNSA. The junction had 5 bases not matched to a gene; V was cut back by 0 bases and J by 5 bases. This CDR3 region has 16 residues. CDR3 DNA: TGTGCCAGCAGCTTAGCTTGGGACAGGGGGCGCCACGAGCAGTACTTC. Its translation: CASSLAWDRGRHEQYF.

Notes on this clonotype: With a much larger clone just one base away, this may be a read error. The rearrangement joins TRBV28 to TRBJ2-7; weak D call: TRBD2 (6 bases). The germline CDR1 and CDR2 sequences are MDHEN and SYDVKM. The V gene lost 5 bases and the J gene lost 2 bases, with 13 bases spanning the gap. This CDR3 is built from 14 residues. CDR3 protein: CASSATGTPYEQYF. The CDR3 DNA reads TGTGCCAGCAGTGCAACCGGGACTCCCTACGAGCAGTACTTC.

This clonotype occurred a few times. CDR3 coding DNA: TGTGCCAGCAGCCCTTCCGGGACAAGGAACACCGGGGAGCTGTTTTTT. Translation: CASSPSGTRNTGELFF. The chain carries TRBV6-1 and TRBJ2-2, with D perhaps matching TRBD1 (6 bases). This CDR3 is 16 amino acids long. Trimming left V 6 bases short and J 1 base short, with 15 bases between. Per germline, CDR1 MNHNS and CDR2 SASEGT.

This clonotype was seen only a few times. This chain links TRBV28 with TRBJ1-5; D is uncertain. Trimming took 6 bases from V and 2 from J, leaving 20 bases between them. The CDR3 length is 17 residues. CDR1 and CDR2 from the germline V gene are MDHEN and SYDVKM. The CDR3: CASRRSGLKTGNQPQHF. CDR3 coding DNA: TGTGCCAGCAGACGATCCGGCCTAAAAACAGGCAATCAGCCCCAGCATTTT.

Notes on this clonotype: A read error may explain this, as a much larger clone is one base away. The gene calls are TRBV29-1 and TRBJ2-7; D gene uncertain. The CDR3 is 12 amino acids. The V and J ends lost 3 bases and 3 bases respectively, with 9 bases between them. CDR1 is SQVTM, CDR2 ANQGSEA, per germline. CDR3 sequence reads: CSVDADNYEQYF. The CDR3 nucleotides are TGCAGCGTTGACGCAGACAACTACGAGCAGTACTTC.

The chain employs TRBV5-1 and TRBJ2-2; D is perhaps TRBD1 (5 bases). The CDR3 totals 15 residues. Germline V gene lookup returns CDR1 SGHRS and CDR2 YFSETQ. V lost 3 bases to trimming and J lost 1 base, with 10 bases between them. The CDR3 DNA sequence: TGCGCCAGCAGCTCATCAGGGCTGAACACCGGGGAGCTGTTTTTT. Translating it yields CASSSSGLNTGELFF. Full variable domain (rest looked up from reference TRBV5-1 and TRBJ2-2): KAGVTQTPRYLIKTRGQQVTLSCSPISGHRSVSWYQQTPGQGLQFLFEYFSETQRNKGNFPGRFSGRQFSNSRSEMNVSTLELGDSALYLCASSSSGLNTGELFFGEGSRLTVL.

The sample holds many counts of this clonotype. The genes are TRBV2 and TRBJ2-6; TRBD1 is a possible D gene (6 bases). Germline V gene sequence: CDR1 SNHLY, CDR2 FYNNEI. V was clipped by 6 bases and J by 0 bases, with 15 bases between them. The CDR3 is 17 residues long. The CDR3 reads CASRRTAISSGANVLTF. The CDR3 DNA reads TGTGCCAGCAGAAGGACAGCTATTAGCTCTGGGGCCAACGTCCTGACTTTC.

The J gene is TRBJ2-7, the V gene TRBV6-1; 11 bases are a match to TRBD2. The CDR3 covers 13 residues. Trimming removed 9 bases from V and 0 bases from J; junction bases left unmatched: 1. Germline-derived CDR1 and CDR2 are MNHNS and SASEGT. The CDR3 DNA reads TGTGCCAGAGGGACTAGCGGCTCCTACGAGCAGTACTTC. Translating gives CARGTSGSYEQYF.

This clonotype came up many times. The chain couples TRBV7-2 to TRBJ2-7; maybe TRBD2 (5 bases). V dropped 4 bases and J dropped 4 bases, with 17 bases sitting between them. Germline V lookup: CDR1 SGHTA, CDR2 FQGNSA. The CDR3 contains 15 residues. The CDR3 nucleotides read TGTGCCAGCAGCTCTCGGGCTCCCCGGGGATACGAGCAGTACTTC. It is translated as CASSSRAPRGYEQYF. Variable domain in full (rest from reference TRBV7-2 and TRBJ2-7): GAGVSQSPSNKVTEKGKDVELRCDPISGHTALYWYRQSLGQGLEFLIYFQGNSAPDKSGLPSDRFSAERTGGSVSTLTIQRTQQEDSAVYLCASSSRAPRGYEQYFGPGTRLTVT.